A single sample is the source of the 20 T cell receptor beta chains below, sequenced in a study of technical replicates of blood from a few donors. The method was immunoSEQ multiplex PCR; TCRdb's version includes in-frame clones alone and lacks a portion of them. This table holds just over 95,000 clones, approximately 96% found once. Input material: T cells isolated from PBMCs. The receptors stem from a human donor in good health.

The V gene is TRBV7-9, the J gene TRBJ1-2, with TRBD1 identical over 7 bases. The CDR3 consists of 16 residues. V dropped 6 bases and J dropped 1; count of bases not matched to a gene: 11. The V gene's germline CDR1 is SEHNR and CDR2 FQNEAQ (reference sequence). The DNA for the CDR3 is TGTGCCAGCAGTCCAGGGGGGCCTCCCGGTAACTATGGCTACACCTTC. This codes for CASSPGGPPGNYGYTF.

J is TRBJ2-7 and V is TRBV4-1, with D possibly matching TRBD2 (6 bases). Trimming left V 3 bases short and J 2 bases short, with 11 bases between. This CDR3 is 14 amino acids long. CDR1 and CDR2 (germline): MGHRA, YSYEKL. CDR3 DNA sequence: TGCGCCAGCAGCCACGAGGGGACTGCCTACGAGCAGTACTTC. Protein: CASSHEGTAYEQYF.

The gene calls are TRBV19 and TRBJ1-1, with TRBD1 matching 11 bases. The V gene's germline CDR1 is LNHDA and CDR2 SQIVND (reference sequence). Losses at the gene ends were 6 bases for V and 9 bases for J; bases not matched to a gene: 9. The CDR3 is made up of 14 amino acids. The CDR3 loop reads CASRPWDRGSQAFF. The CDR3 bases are TGTGCCAGTAGGCCGTGGGACAGGGGGAGTCAAGCTTTCTTT.

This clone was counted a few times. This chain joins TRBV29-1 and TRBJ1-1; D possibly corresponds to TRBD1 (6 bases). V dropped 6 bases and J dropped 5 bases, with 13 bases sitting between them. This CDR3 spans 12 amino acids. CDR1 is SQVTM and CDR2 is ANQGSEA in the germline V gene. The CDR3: CSVLQGWTEAFF. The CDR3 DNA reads TGCAGCGTCCTACAGGGTTGGACTGAAGCTTTCTTT.

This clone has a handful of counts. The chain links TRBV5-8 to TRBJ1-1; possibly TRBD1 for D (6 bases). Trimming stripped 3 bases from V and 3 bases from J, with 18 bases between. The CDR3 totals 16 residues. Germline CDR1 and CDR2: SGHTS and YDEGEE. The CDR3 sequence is CASSWESDRLHTEAFF. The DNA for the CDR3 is TGTGCCAGCAGCTGGGAATCAGACAGGTTACACACTGAAGCTTTCTTT.

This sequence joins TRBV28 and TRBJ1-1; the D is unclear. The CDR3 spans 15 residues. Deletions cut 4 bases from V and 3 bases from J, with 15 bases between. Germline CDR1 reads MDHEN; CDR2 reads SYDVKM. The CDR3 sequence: CASSSFQVRHTEAFF. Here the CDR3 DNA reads TGTGCCAGCAGTTCTTTTCAGGTTCGCCACACTGAAGCTTTCTTT.

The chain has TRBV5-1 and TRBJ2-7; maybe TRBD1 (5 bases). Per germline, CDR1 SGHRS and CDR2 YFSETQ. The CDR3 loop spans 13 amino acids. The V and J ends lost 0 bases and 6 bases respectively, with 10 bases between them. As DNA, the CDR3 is TGCGCCAGCAGCTTGGAGAGAAGGGGCGAGCAGTACTTC. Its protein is CASSLERRGEQYF.

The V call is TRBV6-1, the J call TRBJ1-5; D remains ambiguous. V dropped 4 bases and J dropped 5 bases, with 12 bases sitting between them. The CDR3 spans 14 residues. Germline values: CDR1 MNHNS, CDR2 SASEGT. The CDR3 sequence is CASSARQVDQPQHF. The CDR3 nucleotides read TGTGCCAGCAGTGCTCGACAAGTTGATCAGCCCCAGCATTTT.

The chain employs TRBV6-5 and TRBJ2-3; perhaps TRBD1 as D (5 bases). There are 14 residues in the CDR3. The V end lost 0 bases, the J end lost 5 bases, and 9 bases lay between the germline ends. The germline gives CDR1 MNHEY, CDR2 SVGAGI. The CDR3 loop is CASSYSGVGDTQYF. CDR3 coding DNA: TGTGCCAGCAGTTACTCAGGGGTGGGAGATACGCAGTATTTT.

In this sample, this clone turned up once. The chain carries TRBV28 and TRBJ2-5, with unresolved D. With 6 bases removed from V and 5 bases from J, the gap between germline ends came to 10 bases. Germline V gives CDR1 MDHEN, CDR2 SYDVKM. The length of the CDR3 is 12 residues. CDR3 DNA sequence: TGTGCCAGCAGCCAGACAAGGGAGACCCAGTACTTC. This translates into CASSQTRETQYF.

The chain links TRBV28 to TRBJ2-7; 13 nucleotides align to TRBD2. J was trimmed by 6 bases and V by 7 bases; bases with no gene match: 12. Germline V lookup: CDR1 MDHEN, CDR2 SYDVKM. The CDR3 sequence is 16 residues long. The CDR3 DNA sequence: TGTGCCAGCACCGGGACTAGCGGGAATATTTTCTCCGAGCAGTACTTC. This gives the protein CASTGTSGNIFSEQYF.

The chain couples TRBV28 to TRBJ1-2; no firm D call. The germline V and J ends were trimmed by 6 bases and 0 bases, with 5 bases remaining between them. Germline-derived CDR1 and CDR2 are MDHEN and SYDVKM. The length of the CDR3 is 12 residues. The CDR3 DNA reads TGTGCCAGCAGGAGAACTAACTATGGCTACACCTTC. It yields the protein CASRRTNYGYTF.

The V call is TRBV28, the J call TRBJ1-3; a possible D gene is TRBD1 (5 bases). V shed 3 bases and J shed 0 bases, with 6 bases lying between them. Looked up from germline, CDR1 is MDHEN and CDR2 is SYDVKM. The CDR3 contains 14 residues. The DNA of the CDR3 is TGTGCCAGCAGTTTGGGGCTCTCTGGAAACACCATATATTTT. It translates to CASSLGLSGNTIYF.

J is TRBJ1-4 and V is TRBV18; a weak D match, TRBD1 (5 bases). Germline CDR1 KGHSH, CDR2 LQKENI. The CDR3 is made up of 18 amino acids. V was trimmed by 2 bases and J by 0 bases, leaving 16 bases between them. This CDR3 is CASSPRGGQGTTNEKLFF. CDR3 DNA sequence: TGTGCCAGCTCACCAAGAGGTGGGCAGGGAACAACTAATGAAAAACTGTTTTTT.

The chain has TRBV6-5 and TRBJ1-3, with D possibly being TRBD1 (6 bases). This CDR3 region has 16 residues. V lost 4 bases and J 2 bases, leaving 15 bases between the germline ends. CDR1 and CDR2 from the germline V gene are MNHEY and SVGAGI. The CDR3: CASSSAGAQTGNTIYF. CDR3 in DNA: TGTGCCAGCAGTTCGGCAGGGGCTCAAACTGGAAACACCATATATTTT.

CDR3 nucleotides: TGTGCCAGCAGCGAAACAGCGGGAGTCTACGAGCAGTACTTC. Its protein is CASSETAGVYEQYF. The rearrangement uses TRBV4-2 and TRBJ2-7, with TRBD2 matching 8 bases. This CDR3 is built from 14 residues. Germline CDR1 reads LGHNA; CDR2 reads YNFKEQ. V was pared by 5 bases and J by 3 bases, with 6 bases of the junction left unmatched.

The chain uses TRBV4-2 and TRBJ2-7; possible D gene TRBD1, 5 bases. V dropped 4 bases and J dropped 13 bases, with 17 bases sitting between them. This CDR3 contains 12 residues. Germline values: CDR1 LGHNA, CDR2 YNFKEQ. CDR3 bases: TGTGCCAGCAGCCCGTACGTAGGGGTTTTTTACTTC. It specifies CASSPYVGVFYF.

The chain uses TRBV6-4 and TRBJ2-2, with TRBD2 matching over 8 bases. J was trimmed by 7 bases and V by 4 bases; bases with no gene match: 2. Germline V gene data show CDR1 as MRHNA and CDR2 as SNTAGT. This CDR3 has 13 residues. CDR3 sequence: CASSVTSGGELFF. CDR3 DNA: TGTGCCAGCAGTGTTACTAGCGGCGGGGAGCTGTTTTTT.

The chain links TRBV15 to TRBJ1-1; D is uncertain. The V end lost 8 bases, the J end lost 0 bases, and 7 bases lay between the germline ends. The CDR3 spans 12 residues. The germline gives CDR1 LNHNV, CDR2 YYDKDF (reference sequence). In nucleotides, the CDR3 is TGTGCCACCCGGAGGTTGAACACTGAAGCTTTCTTT. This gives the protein CATRRLNTEAFF.

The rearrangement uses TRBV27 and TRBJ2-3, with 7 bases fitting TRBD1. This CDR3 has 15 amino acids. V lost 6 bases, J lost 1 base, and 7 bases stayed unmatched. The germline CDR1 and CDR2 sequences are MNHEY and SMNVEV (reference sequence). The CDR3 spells CASSIRTGGTDTQYF. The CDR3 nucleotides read TGTGCCAGCAGCATTAGGACAGGCGGCACAGATACGCAGTATTTT.